This T cell receptor beta chain was retrieved from a study of blood T cell repertoires in COVID-19. Study details: The United States, Italy and Spain provided the acute and convalescent COVID-19 samples. T cells, B-cell-depleted T cells, or PBMCs provided the cDNA or gDNA that served as material.

The J segment lost 3 bases and the V segment lost 4 bases, leaving 10 bases of the junction unmatched. Germline loops: CDR1 SGHDT, CDR2 YYEEEE. This CDR3 contains 16 residues. In the original analysis: Amplification of reference gene primers provided the estimated nucleated cell counts. Produced via immunoSEQ multiplex PCR; TCRdb's table is partial and in-frame only. For V, J and clone size, that table is used; D and trimming come from the DNA. The sample contains 140,000 to 150,000 clones, around nine tenths of which appear only once. This chain joins TRBV5-6 and TRBJ2-1; 7 bases line up with TRBD2. The source is a woman in her fifties or sixties with acute or convalescent COVID-19. Source material: peripheral blood. The DNA of the CDR3 is TGTGCCAGCAGCCCCACCGGGGGGTTCAACTACAATGAGCAGTTCTTC. Translating gives CASSPTGGFNYNEQFF.